These 27 T cell receptor beta chains were sequenced from one sample in a study of CD8+ T cells in alopecia areata (dated by TCRdb to between 2018 and 2020). Library generation was performed with the immunoSEQ multiplex PCR assay. For TCR sequencing, RNA was extracted from every sample and reverse transcribed into cDNA to serve as template. Drawn from immuneACCESS, this table holds only the in-frame rearrangements with V and J called that TCRdb kept. Clones are partly lost; checked studies trace under half to an unresolved V gene and leave the rest unexplained. Within this sample are 150,000 to 190,000 clones, with 45% to 55% of them counted one time only. Roughly a fifth of the sample comes from the top ten. The time point label, as the study defines it: baseline before oral tofacitinib. Here the sequenced sample was CD8+ T cells sorted from blood, taken at week 0. These TCRs come from a human donor with alopecia areata.

The chain is built from TRBV27 and TRBJ2-7; D gene ambiguous. With 5 bases removed from V and 8 bases from J, the gap between germline ends came to 16 bases. CDR1 and CDR2 (germline): MNHEY, SMNVEV (reference sequence). This CDR3 is built from 13 residues. CDR3 DNA: TGTGCCAGCAGTCCAGTCCTGAAAGGACAGCAGTACTTC. It translates to CASSPVLKGQQYF.

Only a few counts were recorded for this clone. One end of the junction does not line up with germline, which may come from a read error. V usage is TRBV10-3 and J usage is TRBJ2-3, with D possibly being TRBD1 (6 bases). This CDR3 contains 17 residues. Per germline, CDR1 ENHRY and CDR2 SYGVKD. The CDR3 here is CASSYASEGTIRDTQYF. The CDR3 nucleotides are TGTGCCAGCAGTTACGCATCAGAAGGGACAATTCGAGATACGCAGTATTTT.

This clone has a handful of counts. The gene calls are TRBV29-1 and TRBJ2-7, with TRBD1 identical over 11 bases. There are 13 residues in the CDR3. Trimming removed 4 bases from V and 4 bases from J; junction bases left unmatched: 3. Germline CDR1 is SQVTM and CDR2 is ANQGSEA. For the CDR3, the DNA is TGCAGCGTTGGCCGGGACAGGGGGTACGAGCAGTACTTC. Protein product: CSVGRDRGYEQYF.

The rearrangement uses TRBV10-2 and TRBJ2-3, with D tentatively TRBD2 (5 bases). Germline lookup yields CDR1 WSHSY and CDR2 SAAADI. CDR3 length equals 15 residues. Trimming stripped 6 bases from V and 2 bases from J, with 15 bases between. In DNA, the CDR3 is TGCGCCAGCAGGTCACCCGGGGAGTCCACAGATACGCAGTATTTT. This sequence encodes CASRSPGESTDTQYF.

The rearrangement uses TRBV7-9 and TRBJ2-7, with unresolved D. The V gene lost 8 bases and the J gene lost 3 bases, with 26 bases spanning the gap. Per the germline V gene, CDR1 is SEHNR and CDR2 is FQNEAQ (reference sequence). The CDR3 sequence is 17 residues long. In nucleotides, the CDR3 is TGTGCCAGCGGACCCTCTATCACGCGGAGTCTAAACTACGAGCAGTACTTC. Its translation is CASGPSITRSLNYEQYF.

This chain links TRBV2 with TRBJ2-7; D assignment may be TRBD1 or TRBD2 (5 bases each). The germline CDR1 and CDR2 sequences are SNHLY and FYNNEI. V lost 6 bases, J lost 2 bases, and 17 bases lay in between. This CDR3 comprises 15 residues. CDR3 sequence (DNA): TGTGCCAGCAGGGCACTCGGGACGGAGGCCTACGAGCAGTACTTC. Translation: CASRALGTEAYEQYF.

The rearrangement links TRBV6-1 to TRBJ2-1; D gene uncertain. This CDR3 contains 19 residues. V was cut by 2 bases and J by 0 bases, with 20 bases left in between. In germline, CDR1 is MNHNS, CDR2 SASEGT. In nucleotides, the CDR3 is TGTGCCAGCAGTGAATATCTTTGGCGTGGGGATAGCTCCTACAATGAGCAGTTCTTC. Protein: CASSEYLWRGDSSYNEQFF.

The chain joins TRBV7-2 to TRBJ2-5; no clear D. Between the trimmed V and J ends, which lost 5 bases and 6 bases, there was a span of 19 bases. The CDR3 loop spans 15 amino acids. The germline CDR1 and CDR2 sequences are SGHTA and FQGNSA. For the CDR3, the DNA is TGTGCCAGCAGCCCCGGACCCGCGGTTGGGAAGACCCAGTACTTC. It is translated as CASSPGPAVGKTQYF. The full variable domain, with the rest looked up from reference TRBV7-2 and TRBJ2-5, is GAGVSQSPSNKVTEKGKDVELRCDPISGHTALYWYRQSLGQGLEFLIYFQGNSAPDKSGLPSDRFSAERTGGSVSTLTIQRTQQEDSAVYLCASSPGPAVGKTQYFGPGTRLLVL.

This clone was picked up a small number of times. The chain links TRBV10-2 to TRBJ2-5; D ambiguous. V was trimmed by 7 bases and J by 2 bases, leaving 11 bases between them. The CDR3 has 13 amino acids. The germline V gene encodes CDR1 WSHSY and CDR2 SAAADI. This chain's CDR3 is CASKSNGQETQYF. The DNA of the CDR3 is TGCGCCAGCAAATCAAACGGACAAGAGACCCAGTACTTC.

Turning to this clone: The sample contains more than one DNA sequence encoding this CDR3. The chain has TRBV30 and TRBJ1-1; D unclear. Trimming pared 0 bases from V and 5 bases from J, leaving 4 bases between. The CDR3 is 11 amino acids. Germline CDR1 GTSNPN, CDR2 SVGIG (reference sequence). The CDR3 sequence: CAWSVGTEAFF. Written as DNA, the CDR3 is TGTGCCTGGAGTGTAGGAACTGAAGCTTTCTTT. Variable domain in full (rest from reference TRBV30 and TRBJ1-1): SQTIHQWPATLVQPVGSPLSLECTVEGTSNPNLYWYRQAAGRGLQLLFYSVGIGQISSEVPQNLSASRPQDRQFILSSKKLLLSDSGFYLCAWSVGTEAFFGQGTRLTVV.

The chain combines TRBV5-1 with TRBJ1-5; no clear D. Between the trimmed V and J ends, which lost 0 bases and 1 base, there was a span of 8 bases. The length of the CDR3 is 15 residues. The V gene's germline CDR1 is SGHRS and CDR2 YFSETQ. CDR3 region: CASSLEGRSNQPQHF. The CDR3 coding sequence is TGCGCCAGCAGCTTGGAGGGCAGAAGCAATCAGCCCCAGCATTTT.

This chain uses TRBV27 with TRBJ2-3, with D uncertain. Trimming pared 5 bases from V and 2 bases from J, leaving 2 bases between. Germline lookup yields CDR1 MNHEY and CDR2 SMNVEV (reference sequence). This CDR3 contains 11 residues. The CDR3 DNA sequence: TGTGCCAGCAGTAACACAGATACGCAGTATTTT. Protein product: CASSNTDTQYF.

The V and J genes are TRBV5-6 and TRBJ2-7, with D tentatively TRBD2 (7 bases). Between the trimmed V and J ends, which lost 3 bases and 6 bases, there was a span of 16 bases. The CDR3 contains 14 residues. The germline CDR1 and CDR2 sequences are SGHDT and YYEEEE. CDR3 sequence (DNA): TGTGCCAGCAGCTCGGCGATGGGAGGGGGCGAGCAGTACTTC. Its translation: CASSSAMGGGEQYF.

The chain couples TRBV4-3 to TRBJ2-5, with TRBD2 matching 7 bases. CDR1 is LGHNA and CDR2 is YSLEER in the germline V gene. The CDR3 has 15 amino acids. J gave up 5 bases and V 3 bases, and 9 bases lay outside the gene matches. The CDR3: CASSQTRGGRETQYF. CDR3 nucleotide sequence: TGCGCCAGCAGCCAGACCCGGGGAGGGAGGGAGACCCAGTACTTC.

The chain uses TRBV27 and TRBJ2-1, with D maybe TRBD1 (5 bases). This CDR3 is 14 amino acids long. Germline CDR1 MNHEY, CDR2 SMNVEV (reference sequence). V lost 2 bases to trimming and J lost 9 bases, with 14 bases between them. CDR3 sequence: CASSLGAGWVEQFF. The DNA for the CDR3 is TGTGCCAGCAGTTTAGGGGCAGGCTGGGTTGAGCAGTTCTTC.

V gene TRBV30 combines with J gene TRBJ2-3, with TRBD2 matching over 9 bases. V shed 4 bases and J 9 bases; nucleotides not matched to a gene: 5. The CDR3 is made up of 12 amino acids. The germline V gene has CDR1 GTSNPN and CDR2 SVGIG (reference sequence). The CDR3 DNA is TGTGCCTGGATGGTAGCGGGGGAGACGCAGTATTTT. Protein sequence: CAWMVAGETQYF.

This clone occurred a few times. The CDR3 sequence is CASSQSSRTGDPEAFF. CDR3 DNA: TGCGCCAGCAGTCAATCGAGTAGGACAGGGGACCCTGAAGCTTTCTTT. The chain recombines TRBV23-1 with TRBJ1-1; 9 positions match TRBD1. TRBV23-1 is placed among ORFs of uncertain function. V trimming: 0 bases; J trimming: 6 bases; junction bases outside the gene matches: 8. The CDR3 covers 16 residues.

As concerns this clone: The sample has other DNA sequences that encode this CDR3 too. The chain is built from TRBV29-1 and TRBJ1-2; 7 bases are shared with TRBD1. CDR1 and CDR2 from the germline V gene are SQVTM and ANQGSEA. The trim removed 3 bases at V and 5 bases at J, leaving 6 bases unmatched. The CDR3 spans 13 residues. CDR3 in DNA: TGCAGCGTTGAGGGGGGGACAGTTTATGGCTACACCTTC. Translating it yields CSVEGGTVYGYTF.

This clone occurred a few times. The V and J genes are TRBV30 and TRBJ2-7, with 8 bases identical to TRBD1. This CDR3 has 15 amino acids. The V and J ends lost 0 bases and 2 bases, in that order; junction bases with no gene match: 6. Germline-derived CDR1 and CDR2 are GTSNPN and SVGIG (reference sequence). The CDR3 bases are TGTGCCTGGAGTGTAGGGCAGGGGGCGGCCTACGAGCAGTACTTC. The encoded protein is CAWSVGQGAAYEQYF. Combining the CDR3 with reference TRBV30 and TRBJ2-7 gives the whole variable domain SQTIHQWPATLVQPVGSPLSLECTVEGTSNPNLYWYRQAAGRGLQLLFYSVGIGQISSEVPQNLSASRPQDRQFILSSKKLLLSDSGFYLCAWSVGQGAAYEQYFGPGTRLTVT.

J is TRBJ1-2 and V is TRBV7-9; D unresolved. V was trimmed by 4 bases and J by 2 bases, leaving 26 bases between them. CDR3 length equals 19 residues. CDR1 SEHNR and CDR2 FQNEAQ come from the germline V gene (reference sequence). The DNA of the CDR3 is TGTGCCAGCAGCTCCTTAGTAGACCCACCGGATGCCGCGAACTATGGCTACACCTTC. This codes for CASSSLVDPPDAANYGYTF.

The chain uses TRBV30 and TRBJ1-6; no firm D call. Trimming pared 0 bases from V and 8 bases from J, leaving 11 bases between. CDR3 length: 14 residues. Looked up from germline, CDR1 is GTSNPN and CDR2 is SVGIG (reference sequence). The CDR3 nucleotides are TGTGCCTGGAGTGTCACCAGCGGGGATTCACCCCTCCACTTT. Residues: CAWSVTSGDSPLHF.

The gene calls are TRBV4-3 and TRBJ2-2; D unresolved. Germline V gene lookup returns CDR1 LGHNA and CDR2 YSLEER. V was cut by 1 base and J by 4 bases, with 10 bases left in between. This CDR3 region has 15 residues. The CDR3 nucleotides read TGCGCCAGCAGCCAAGGCACTGGAGTCACCGGGGAGCTGTTTTTT. It is translated as CASSQGTGVTGELFF.

This chain links TRBV6-1 with TRBJ1-1; unclear D gene. In germline, CDR1 is MNHNS, CDR2 SASEGT. The length of the CDR3 is 11 residues. The V end lost 7 bases, the J end lost 10 bases, and 13 bases lay between the germline ends. CDR3 bases: TGTGCCAGCACCAACCCCTCCCCAGCTTTCTTT. Protein: CASTNPSPAFF.

This chain uses TRBV29-1 with TRBJ2-1; possibly TRBD1 or TRBD2 for D (5 bases each). Germline CDR1 reads SQVTM; CDR2 reads ANQGSEA. The V gene lost 7 bases and the J gene lost 5 bases, with 21 bases spanning the gap. The length of the CDR3 is 15 residues. CDR3 sequence (DNA): TGCAGCGCCGCAGGGACCTCTAAAATGAACAATGAGCAGTTCTTC. Translation: CSAAGTSKMNNEQFF.

The rearrangement uses TRBV30 and TRBJ2-1; D ambiguous. This CDR3 contains 12 residues. V lost 5 bases to trimming and J lost 5 bases, with 10 bases between them. Per germline, CDR1 GTSNPN and CDR2 SVGIG (reference sequence). The CDR3 DNA sequence: TGTGCCTGGGGTGATAAGGACAATGAGCAGTTCTTC. This sequence encodes CAWGDKDNEQFF.

The chain has TRBV30 and TRBJ2-7; either TRBD1 or TRBD2 may supply D (5 bases each). The V gene's germline CDR1 is GTSNPN and CDR2 SVGIG (reference sequence). The ends were cut back, 2 bases at V and 0 bases at J, with 11 bases in the middle. The CDR3 has 14 amino acids. CDR3 protein: CAWSWGRSSYEQYF. The DNA of the CDR3 is TGTGCCTGGAGTTGGGGACGGAGCTCCTACGAGCAGTACTTC.

The rearrangement links TRBV2 to TRBJ2-5; the D call may be TRBD1 or TRBD2 (5 bases each). V was trimmed by 10 bases and J by 1 base, leaving 13 bases between them. There are 13 residues in the CDR3. Germline assignment: CDR1 SNHLY and CDR2 FYNNEI. The CDR3 here is CATPGRTQETQYF. For the CDR3, the DNA is TGTGCCACACCGGGACGCACCCAAGAGACCCAGTACTTC.